This T cell receptor beta chain stems from a study of response to subunit inactivated influenza vaccine. Study results and limitations: It was suggested by the authors that few new T cells are recruited by each seasonal influenza vaccination.

This clonotype was observed many times. Its cognate antigen is unknown. TCRdb fed the RT-PCR reads into MiXCR, producing one record per CDR3 protein. In the table there are some 180,000 distinct CDR3 sequences, approximately 9.2% of which are singletons. CDR1 and CDR2 (germline): MDHEN, SYDVKM. The CDR3 totals 14 residues. V was pared by 5 bases and J by 1 base, with 4 bases of the junction left unmatched. This sequence was found in a man aged 45-65 years who received an inactivated influenza vaccine. The sample here was non-naive T cells sorted from PBMCs, taken on the day of vaccination. The J gene is TRBJ2-7, the V gene TRBV28; 8 nucleotides align to TRBD1. In DNA, the CDR3 is TGTGCCAGCAGTGACAGGGGCTCTTCCTACGAGCAGTACTTC. It translates to CASSDRGSSYEQYF.